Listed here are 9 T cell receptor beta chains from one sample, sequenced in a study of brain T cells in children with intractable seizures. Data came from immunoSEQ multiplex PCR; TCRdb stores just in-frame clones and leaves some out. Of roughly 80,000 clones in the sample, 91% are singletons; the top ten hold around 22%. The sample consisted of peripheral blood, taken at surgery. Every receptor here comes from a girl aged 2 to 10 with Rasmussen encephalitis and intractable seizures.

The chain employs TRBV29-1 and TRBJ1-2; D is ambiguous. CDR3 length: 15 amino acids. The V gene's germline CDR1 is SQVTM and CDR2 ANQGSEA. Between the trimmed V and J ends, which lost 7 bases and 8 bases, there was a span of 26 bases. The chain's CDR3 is CSGNAGDLDPRGYTF. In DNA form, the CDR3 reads TGCAGCGGGAATGCCGGAGATTTGGACCCGCGCGGCTACACCTTC.

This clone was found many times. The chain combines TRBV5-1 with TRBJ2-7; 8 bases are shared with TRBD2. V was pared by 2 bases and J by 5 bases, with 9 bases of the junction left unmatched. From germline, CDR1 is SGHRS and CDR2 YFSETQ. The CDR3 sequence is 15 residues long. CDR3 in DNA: TGCGCCAGCAGCTTAGGTTTAGCGGGACGCCACGAGCAGTACTTC. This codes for CASSLGLAGRHEQYF.

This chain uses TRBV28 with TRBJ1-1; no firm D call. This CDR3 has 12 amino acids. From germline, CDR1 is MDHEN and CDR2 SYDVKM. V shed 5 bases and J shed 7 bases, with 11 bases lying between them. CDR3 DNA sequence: TGTGCCAGCAGTCTGGGCTCCCTTGAAGCTTTCTTT. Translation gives CASSLGSLEAFF.

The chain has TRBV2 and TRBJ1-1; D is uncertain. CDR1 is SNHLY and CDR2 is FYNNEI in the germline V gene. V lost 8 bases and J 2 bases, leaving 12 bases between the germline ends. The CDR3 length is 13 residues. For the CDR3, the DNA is TGTGCCAGCCTGACACCAATAAACACTGAAGCTTTCTTT. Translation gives CASLTPINTEAFF. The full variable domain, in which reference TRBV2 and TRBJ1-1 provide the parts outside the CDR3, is EPEVTQTPSHQVTQMGQEVILRCVPISNHLYFYWYRQILGQKVEFLVSFYNNEISEKSEIFDDQFSVERPDGSNFTLKIRSTKLEDSAMYFCASLTPINTEAFFGQGTRLTVV.

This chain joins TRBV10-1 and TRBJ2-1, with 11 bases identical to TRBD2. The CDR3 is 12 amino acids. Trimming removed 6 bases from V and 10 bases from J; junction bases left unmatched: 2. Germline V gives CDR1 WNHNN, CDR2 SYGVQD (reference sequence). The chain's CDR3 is CASRGLADEQFF. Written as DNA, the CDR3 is TGCGCCAGCAGGGGACTAGCGGACGAGCAGTTCTTC.

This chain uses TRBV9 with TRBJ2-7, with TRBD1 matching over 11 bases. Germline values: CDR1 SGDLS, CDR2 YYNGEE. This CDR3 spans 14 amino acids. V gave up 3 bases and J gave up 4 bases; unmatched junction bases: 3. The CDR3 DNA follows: TGTGCCAGCAGCGGCGGGACAGGGGGATACGAGCAGTACTTC. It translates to CASSGGTGGYEQYF.

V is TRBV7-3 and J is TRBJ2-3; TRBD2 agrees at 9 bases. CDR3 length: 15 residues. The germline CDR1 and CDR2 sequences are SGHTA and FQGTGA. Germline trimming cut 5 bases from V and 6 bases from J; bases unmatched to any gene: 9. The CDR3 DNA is TGTGCCAGCAGCGGTAGCGGGGGCCTCGCGGATACGCAGTATTTT. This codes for CASSGSGGLADTQYF.

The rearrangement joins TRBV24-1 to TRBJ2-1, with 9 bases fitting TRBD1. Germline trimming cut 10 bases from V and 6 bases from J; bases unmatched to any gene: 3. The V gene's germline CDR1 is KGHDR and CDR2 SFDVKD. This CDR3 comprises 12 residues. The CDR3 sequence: CATMTGGNEQFF. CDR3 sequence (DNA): TGTGCCACTATGACAGGGGGCAATGAGCAGTTCTTC.

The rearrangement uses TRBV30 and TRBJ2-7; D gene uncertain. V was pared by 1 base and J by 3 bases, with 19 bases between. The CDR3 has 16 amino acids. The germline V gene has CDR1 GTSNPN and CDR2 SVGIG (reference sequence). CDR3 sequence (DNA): TGTGCCTGGAGTGAGGCTAGAGCCTTTGGGATCTACGAGCAGTACTTC. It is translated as CAWSEARAFGIYEQYF.